The 4 T cell receptor beta chains presented below share a single source sample, sequenced in a study of T cell responses to AZD1222 COVID-19 vaccine. TCRdb's table, derived via immunoSEQ multiplex PCR, lists solely in-frame clones and lacks some. The sample includes 99,000 or so clones, about 89% seen only once; the top ten take roughly 3.3%. The sequencing here drew on peripheral blood, taken 28 days after the second dose of the MenACWY control vaccine. The receptor set was obtained from an adult who received the MenACWY meningococcal vaccine as a control.

The chain couples TRBV3-1 (or the pseudogene TRBV3-2) to TRBJ1-1; D possibly corresponds to TRBD1 (6 bases). The CDR3 extends over 14 amino acids. Germline values: CDR1 LGHDT, CDR2 YNNKEL (reference sequence). V was cut by 0 bases and J by 6 bases, with 11 bases left in between. The CDR3 region is CASSQDLGQPEAFF. The CDR3 DNA sequence: TGTGCCAGCAGCCAAGATCTCGGACAGCCTGAAGCTTTCTTT.

The chain uses TRBV19 and TRBJ2-4, with 10 bases fitting TRBD1. This CDR3 has 15 amino acids. J gave up 6 bases and V 6 bases, and 8 bases lay outside the gene matches. Germline V gene lookup returns CDR1 LNHDA and CDR2 SQIVND (reference sequence). The CDR3 reads CASSPGQGNGNIQYF. The CDR3 coding sequence is TGTGCCAGTAGCCCGGGACAGGGGAATGGAAACATTCAGTACTTC.

V is TRBV10-3 and J is TRBJ1-1, with TRBD1 matching 7 bases. CDR3 length: 14 residues. Germline V CDR1 and CDR2: ENHRY, SYGVKD. With 10 bases clipped from V and 3 bases from J, the junction kept 11 bases outside the gene matches. The CDR3 is CATRGSGGDTEAFF. The CDR3 nucleotides are TGTGCCACCAGGGGGAGCGGAGGGGACACTGAAGCTTTCTTT.

This chain connects TRBV9 to TRBJ1-6; tentatively, D is TRBD1 (5 bases). The CDR3 length is 18 residues. CDR1 is SGDLS, CDR2 YYNGEE, per germline. Trimming cost V 0 bases and J 4 bases, with 17 bases left between them. The CDR3 loop reads CASSVAGDWGEYNSPLHF. The CDR3 region has the DNA TGTGCCAGCAGCGTAGCGGGGGATTGGGGAGAGTATAATTCACCCCTCCACTTT.